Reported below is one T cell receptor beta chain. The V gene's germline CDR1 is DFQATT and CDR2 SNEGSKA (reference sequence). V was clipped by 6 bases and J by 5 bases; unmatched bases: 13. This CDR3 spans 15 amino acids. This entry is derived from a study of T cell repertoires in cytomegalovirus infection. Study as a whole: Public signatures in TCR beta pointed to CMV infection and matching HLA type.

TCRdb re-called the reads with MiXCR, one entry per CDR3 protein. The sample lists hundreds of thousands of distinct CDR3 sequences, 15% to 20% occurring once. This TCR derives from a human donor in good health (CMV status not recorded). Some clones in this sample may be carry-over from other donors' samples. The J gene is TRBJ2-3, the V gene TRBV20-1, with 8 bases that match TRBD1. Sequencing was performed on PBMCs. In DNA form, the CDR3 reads TGCAGTGCATCCGGGACAGGCCCTCTTTTAGATACGCAGTATTTT. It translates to CSASGTGPLLDTQYF.